The clone carrying this T cell receptor (beta chain) has at least ten counts. The antigen remains undetermined. The sample belongs to a study of T cell repertoires in cytomegalovirus infection. Study details: It can be stated that public TCR beta signatures indicated CMV infection as well as a matching HLA type. Study-level findings and limits: Frequencies of public TCR beta families were cumulated, and this identified carriers of CMV plus the relevant HLA. CMV-specific HLA-C-restricted TCR beta clonotypes dominated the ex vivo response.

The CDR3 sequence is 13 residues long. Trimming took off 5 bases at V and 6 bases at J, with 11 bases between the two ends. Germline V gene data show CDR1 as SNHLY and CDR2 as FYNNEI. TCRdb passed the reads through MiXCR, listing each CDR3 protein once. Seen here are 480,000 or so distinct CDR3 sequences, over 9% observed once, and the top ten hold more than 8.5%. The TCR was taken from a human donor in good health (CMV status not recorded). Some clones in this sample may be carry-over from other donors' samples. The sequencing input was PBMCs. This chain joins TRBV2 and TRBJ2-1; D is perhaps TRBD2 (5 bases). DNA of the CDR3: TGTGCCAGCAGTAATCGAGGAGGCAATGAGCAGTTCTTC. Its translation: CASSNRGGNEQFF.